This T cell receptor beta chain was sequenced in a study of control samples from healthy donors and cancer patients. Germline CDR1 reads MNHEY; CDR2 reads SMNVEV (reference sequence). Trimming took 1 base from V and 4 from J; bases not matched to a gene: 10. The CDR3 extends over 17 amino acids. Here immunoSEQ multiplex PCR was the method, and the copy in TCRdb shows in-frame clones only, minus some. Counted here are fewer than 20,000 clones, 80% to 90% occurring once; the ten biggest clones make up approximately 10%. The TCR originated in a woman in her seventies with colorectal cancer. The chain links TRBV27 to TRBJ1-3; 7 nucleotides align to TRBD1. The sample was PBMCs. CDR3 loop: CASSLFGSGGSGNTIYF. Written as DNA, the CDR3 is TGTGCCAGCAGTTTATTCGGGTCAGGGGGGTCCGGAAACACCATATATTTT.